The 28 T cell receptor beta chains reported below all come from one sample, sequenced in a study of blood T cell repertoires in COVID-19 (dated by TCRdb to about 2020). The library was generated by the immunoSEQ multiplex PCR assay. Entries here come from immuneACCESS through TCRdb and include only in-frame sequences with V and J called. Some clones fail to appear in such tables; in the studies checked, an unresolved V gene covers under half of the shortfall, and the cause of the remainder is unknown. This sample lists under 85,000 clones; over 75% were detected once. Just under 7.5% of the sample rests with the top ten. The sample comprised peripheral blood. All receptors derive from a man between 65 and 80 years old with acute or convalescent COVID-19.

The V gene is TRBV28, the J gene TRBJ1-1, with 12 bases identical to TRBD1. V trimming: 5 bases; J trimming: 11 bases; junction bases outside the gene matches: 12. Germline CDR1 MDHEN, CDR2 SYDVKM. The CDR3 consists of 15 residues. CDR3 coding DNA: TGTGCCAGCAGTGTTACCGGGACAGGGGGCTCTCGGGCTTTCTTT. Protein: CASSVTGTGGSRAFF.

The rearrangement links TRBV10-3 to TRBJ2-1, with 12 positions matching TRBD2. The CDR3 contains 15 residues. Trimming removed 4 bases from V and 5 bases from J; junction bases left unmatched: 3. Germline assignment: CDR1 ENHRY and CDR2 SYGVKD. The DNA for the CDR3 is TGTGCCATCAGTGCACTAGCGGGGGGTAACAATGAGCAGTTCTTC. Translating it yields CAISALAGGNNEQFF.

This clone was detected a few times. The chain uses TRBV28 and TRBJ1-1; 10 bases map to TRBD1. In germline, CDR1 is MDHEN, CDR2 SYDVKM. The CDR3 extends over 16 amino acids. V gave up 5 bases and J gave up 6 bases; unmatched junction bases: 12. Here the CDR3 DNA reads TGTGCCAGCAGTGGGGACAGGGGTTTCTGGATGCCTGAAGCTTTCTTT. Translating gives CASSGDRGFWMPEAFF.

The V gene is TRBV15, the J gene TRBJ2-1; 8 bases fit TRBD2. With 6 bases clipped from V and 3 bases from J, the junction kept 7 bases outside the gene matches. CDR1 and CDR2 from the germline V gene are LNHNV and YYDKDF (reference sequence). The CDR3 runs 15 residues. The CDR3 DNA reads TGTGCCACCAGTGGGGGACTAGGCCTCTACAATGAGCAGTTCTTC. As protein: CATSGGLGLYNEQFF.

This rearrangement joins TRBV18 to TRBJ2-2, with 7 bases aligning to TRBD1. The CDR3 sequence is 15 residues long. Trimming cost V 6 bases and J 0 bases; bases outside gene matches: 4. In germline, CDR1 is KGHSH, CDR2 LQKENI. The CDR3 loop is CASSRQGSNTGELFF. The CDR3 DNA reads TGTGCCAGCTCCCGACAGGGTTCGAACACCGGGGAGCTGTTTTTT.

The chain links TRBV6-6 to TRBJ2-2, with D tentatively TRBD1 (5 bases). This CDR3 contains 15 residues. Trimming cost V 4 bases and J 0 bases, with 9 bases left between them. The germline V gene has CDR1 MNHNY and CDR2 SVGAGI (reference sequence). The CDR3 nucleotides are TGTGCCAGCAGTTTAACGACAGCGAACACCGGGGAGCTGTTTTTT. Its translation is CASSLTTANTGELFF.

The CDR3: CASRTGGPSSYNSPLHF. The CDR3 DNA reads TGTGCCAGCAGGACCGGGGGACCCAGCTCCTATAATTCACCCCTCCACTTT. The rearrangement joins TRBV5-6 to TRBJ1-6; a weak D match, TRBD1 (5 bases). Germline V CDR1 and CDR2: SGHDT, YYEEEE. V was clipped by 5 bases and J by 0 bases, with 15 bases between them. The CDR3 length is 17 residues.

The gene calls are TRBV7-9 and TRBJ1-2; possibly TRBD1 for D (5 bases). The CDR3 spans 15 residues. Germline lookup yields CDR1 SEHNR and CDR2 FQNEAQ (reference sequence). Trimming stripped 3 bases from V and 0 bases from J, with 11 bases between. The CDR3 here is CASSLGGASNYGYTF. CDR3 DNA sequence: TGTGCCAGCAGCTTGGGGGGAGCCTCTAACTATGGCTACACCTTC.

The V gene is TRBV4-3, the J gene TRBJ2-1; 12 bases are a match to TRBD2. The CDR3 runs to 20 residues. The ends lost 0 bases at V and 0 bases at J; junction bases unmatched: 9. CDR1 and CDR2 (germline): LGHNA, YSLEER. The CDR3 region has the DNA TGCGCCAGCAGCCAAGATTGGGGGACTAGCGGGCCGAGCTCCTACAATGAGCAGTTCTTC. Protein sequence: CASSQDWGTSGPSSYNEQFF.

This sequence joins TRBV5-8 and TRBJ2-1; D remains ambiguous. The CDR3 consists of 15 residues. From germline, CDR1 is SGHTS and CDR2 YDEGEE. Trimming shortened V by 4 bases and J by 0 bases, and 11 bases separated the two germline ends. This CDR3 reads CASSQRFPSYNEQFF. Written as DNA, the CDR3 is TGTGCCAGCAGCCAACGGTTCCCCTCCTACAATGAGCAGTTCTTC.

The chain links TRBV7-2 to TRBJ2-3; 8 nucleotides align to TRBD2. V was clipped by 4 bases and J by 0 bases; unmatched bases: 6. The CDR3 has 16 amino acids. Germline V gene lookup returns CDR1 SGHTA and CDR2 FQGNSA. The chain's CDR3 is CASSSQRGRSTDTQYF. In DNA, the CDR3 is TGTGCCAGCAGCTCCCAGCGGGGGAGGAGCACAGATACGCAGTATTTT. The full variable domain, completed using reference TRBV7-2 and TRBJ2-3, is GAGVSQSPSNKVTEKGKDVELRCDPISGHTALYWYRQSLGQGLEFLIYFQGNSAPDKSGLPSDRFSAERTGGSVSTLTIQRTQQEDSAVYLCASSSQRGRSTDTQYFGPGTRLTVL.

The V and J genes are TRBV14 and TRBJ2-2; D is perhaps TRBD1 (5 bases). The ends were cut back, 6 bases at V and 6 bases at J, with 20 bases in the middle. CDR3 size: 16 residues. CDR1 is SGHDN, CDR2 FVKESK, per germline. The CDR3, as DNA: TGTGCCAGCAGTCTCCAGACAGCCACCACGCCCGGGGAGCTGTTTTTT. This sequence encodes CASSLQTATTPGELFF.

The CDR3 protein is CASSVAPSGNYEQYF. CDR3 sequence (DNA): TGTGCCAGCAGCGTAGCCCCTAGCGGGAACTACGAGCAGTACTTC. The chain recombines TRBV9 with TRBJ2-7; 9 positions agree with TRBD2. J lost 3 bases, V lost 0 bases, and 4 bases had no gene match. This CDR3 comprises 15 residues. CDR1 and CDR2 from the germline V gene are SGDLS and YYNGEE.

This clone showed up just once. This same CDR3 is encoded by further DNA sequences in the sample. V usage is TRBV5-1 and J usage is TRBJ2-7; the match to TRBD1 covers 8 bases. Germline CDR1 reads SGHRS; CDR2 reads YFSETQ. V lost 3 bases and J lost 2; bases outside the gene matches: 4. The CDR3 consists of 14 residues. CDR3 sequence (DNA): TGCGCCAGCAGCTCCGGACAGGGTCCCTACGAGCAGTACTTC. It yields the protein CASSSGQGPYEQYF.

The rearrangement links TRBV19 to TRBJ1-1; D is ambiguous. This CDR3 spans 12 amino acids. Trimming took 5 bases from V and 7 from J, leaving 11 bases between them. The germline gives CDR1 LNHDA, CDR2 SQIVND (reference sequence). The CDR3, as DNA: TGTGCCAGTAGTGGTTGGGAGAATGAAGCTTTCTTT. It specifies CASSGWENEAFF.

V and J are TRBV4-1 and TRBJ2-3; the match to TRBD2 covers 8 bases. Germline loops: CDR1 MGHRA, CDR2 YSYEKL. Trimming at V came to 5 bases and at J to 6 bases, leaving 7 bases not matched to a gene. The CDR3 contains 14 residues. In DNA, the CDR3 is TGCGCCAGCAGCTCTGCGGGGGGCCTGGATACGCAGTATTTT. Translating gives CASSSAGGLDTQYF.

The J gene is TRBJ1-1, the V gene TRBV19, with D perhaps matching TRBD1 (5 bases). Germline CDR1 is LNHDA and CDR2 is SQIVND (reference sequence). The length of the CDR3 is 18 residues. V lost 5 bases and J lost 1, with 23 bases in between. The CDR3 here is CASSVYGRGGGRNTEAFF. The CDR3 bases are TGTGCCAGTAGTGTTTACGGACGCGGGGGTGGAAGGAACACTGAAGCTTTCTTT.

The V and J genes are TRBV6-6 and TRBJ1-5, with 7 bases lining up with TRBD1. CDR3 size: 17 residues. Germline V lookup: CDR1 MNHNY, CDR2 SVGAGI (reference sequence). The V gene end was trimmed by 5 bases and the J gene end by 1 base; junction bases not matched to a gene: 11. CDR3 protein: CASSPRQGLGSNQPQHF. In DNA form, the CDR3 reads TGTGCCAGCAGTCCTCGACAGGGTCTTGGGAGCAATCAGCCCCAGCATTTT.

V and J are TRBV12-3 or TRBV12-4 and TRBJ2-6, with 7 bases that match TRBD1. V was clipped by 6 bases and J by 10 bases; unmatched bases: 6. The CDR3 runs to 13 residues. This CDR3 reads CASRLPGQNVLTF. In DNA form, the CDR3 reads TGTGCCAGCAGACTCCCGGGACAGAACGTCCTGACTTTC.

The chain is built from TRBV5-6 and TRBJ2-1, with 9 bases fitting TRBD1. Germline V gives CDR1 SGHDT, CDR2 YYEEEE. The CDR3 has 16 amino acids. V lost 2 bases and J lost 0; bases outside the gene matches: 3. The CDR3 sequence: CASSLQGQGSYNEQFF. The CDR3, as DNA: TGTGCCAGCAGCTTACAGGGACAGGGCTCCTACAATGAGCAGTTCTTC.

This chain joins TRBV28 and TRBJ2-7; TRBD1 matches at 10 bases. The V and J ends lost 5 bases and 4 bases, in that order; junction bases with no gene match: 8. CDR1 and CDR2 from the germline V gene are MDHEN and SYDVKM. The CDR3 spans 15 residues. For the CDR3, the DNA is TGTGCCAGCAGTAGACCGGGACAGGGGACATACGAGCAGTACTTC. This encodes CASSRPGQGTYEQYF. Full variable domain (rest looked up from reference TRBV28 and TRBJ2-7): DVKVTQSSRYLVKRTGEKVFLECVQDMDHENMFWYRQDPGLGLRLIYFSYDVKMKEKGDIPEGYSVSREKKERFSLILESASTNQTSMYLCASSRPGQGTYEQYFGPGTRLTVT.

The rearrangement uses TRBV6-4 and TRBJ2-3, with D unclear. In germline, CDR1 is MRHNA, CDR2 SNTAGT. V was cut by 5 bases and J by 0 bases, with 12 bases left in between. CDR3 length equals 15 residues. The CDR3 DNA reads as TGTGCCAGCAGTCCAGACAAAATTAGCACAGATACGCAGTATTTT. As protein: CASSPDKISTDTQYF.

The chain employs TRBV28 and TRBJ2-6; maybe TRBD1 (6 bases). V was clipped by 4 bases and J by 4 bases, with 8 bases between them. Germline CDR1 MDHEN, CDR2 SYDVKM. The CDR3 is 14 amino acids. The CDR3 reads CASSSGVGANVLTF. The CDR3 DNA reads as TGTGCCAGCAGTTCAGGGGTCGGGGCCAACGTCCTGACTTTC.

CDR3 protein: CASSPLTGSIYTEAFF. For the CDR3, the DNA is TGTGCCAGCAGCCCCTTGACAGGATCAATTTACACTGAAGCTTTCTTT. V gene TRBV14 combines with J gene TRBJ1-1, with a possible D match to TRBD1 (6 bases). This CDR3 region has 16 residues. V was clipped by 4 bases and J by 3 bases, with 18 bases between them. Germline V gene data show CDR1 as SGHDN and CDR2 as FVKESK.

The chain couples TRBV24-1 to TRBJ1-6; D not resolved. There are 15 residues in the CDR3. V lost 7 bases and J 3 bases, leaving 12 bases between the germline ends. CDR1 and CDR2 from the germline V gene are KGHDR and SFDVKD. The CDR3 loop reads CATRRVGFYNSPLHF. In DNA form, the CDR3 reads TGTGCCACCAGACGGGTGGGTTTCTATAATTCACCCCTCCACTTT.

The J gene is TRBJ1-2, the V gene TRBV5-8, with TRBD1 identical over 10 bases. CDR3 length equals 14 residues. V lost 2 bases, J lost 6 bases, and 4 bases stayed unmatched. The germline CDR1 and CDR2 sequences are SGHTS and YDEGEE. The CDR3: CASSFDRGQDGYTF. CDR3 nucleotide sequence: TGTGCCAGCAGCTTTGACAGGGGGCAAGATGGCTACACCTTC.

The CDR3: CASSVALAVNEQFF. CDR3 nucleotides: TGTGCCAGCAGCGTAGCACTAGCGGTTAATGAGCAGTTCTTC. The rearrangement joins TRBV9 to TRBJ2-1; TRBD2 aligns across 8 bases. J was trimmed by 7 bases and V by 0 bases; bases with no gene match: 3. The CDR3 contains 14 residues. Germline V lookup: CDR1 SGDLS, CDR2 YYNGEE. The complete variable domain, with remaining parts taken from reference TRBV9 and TRBJ2-1, reads DSGVTQTPKHLITATGQRVTLRCSPRSGDLSVYWYQQSLDQGLQFLIQYYNGEERAKGNILERFSAQQFPDLHSELNLSSLELGDSALYFCASSVALAVNEQFFGPGTRLTVL.

This clone was counted once. The rearrangement joins TRBV7-2 to TRBJ2-1; D call uncertain. The CDR3 consists of 18 residues. CDR1 and CDR2 (germline): SGHTA, FQGNSA. Trimming took 5 bases from V and 0 from J, leaving 20 bases between them. CDR3 nucleotides: TGTGCCAGCAGCCAATTAGCCGTTTTAACAAGCTCCTACAATGAGCAGTTCTTC. Amino acid sequence: CASSQLAVLTSSYNEQFF.